This is a list of T cell receptor beta chains from one sample in a study of graft-versus-host responses after intestinal transplantation. No antigen is known for these receptors. Sequenced by immunoSEQ multiplex PCR; TCRdb stores in-frame clones only, minus some. This table holds about 120,000 clones, over 80% found once. This material consisted of unstimulated CD4+ T cells sorted from spleen or lymph node cells, taken before intestinal transplant. Source of these receptors: a human donor who received an intestinal transplant. Each CDR3 is given with its conserved first and last residue. Fields, in order: CDR3 length, J gene, clone size, V gene, D gene, CDR3 DNA, CDR3 protein. A D gene is named only where the DNA matches it firmly. Some rows have no size entry. The others give once, few or many, or a class for an expanded clone.

15,TRBJ1-1,NA,TRBV19,TRBD1,TGTGCCAGTAGCAGGCAGGGGGGAGGGAACACTGAAGCTTTCTTT,CASSRQGGGNTEAFF
9,TRBJ2-7,NA,TRBV27,NA,TGTGCCAGCAGTTTCGGACAGTACTTC,CASSFGQYF
15,TRBJ2-7,NA,TRBV28,TRBD2,TGTGCCAGCAGTTCTAGCGGGAGAGGTCCCTACGAGCAGTACTTC,CASSSSGRGPYEQYF
14,TRBJ1-1,NA,TRBV28,NA,TGTGCCAGCAGTTTTATGGTCATGAACACTGAAGCTTTCTTT,CASSFMVMNTEAFF
17,TRBJ2-1,NA,TRBV4-1,TRBD2,TGCGCCAGCAGCCAGGAGCCGGGACTAGCGGGCTTTAATGAGCAGTTCTTC,CASSQEPGLAGFNEQFF
11,TRBJ2-7,once,TRBV2,NA,TGTGCCACAGAGAGCTCCTACGAGCAGTACTTC,CATESSYEQYF
16,TRBJ2-4,once,TRBV28,TRBD2,TGTGCCAGCAGTCCCCCCCTTGGGGGAGGGAGTATGATTCAGTACTTC,CASSPPLGGGSMIQYF
16,TRBJ1-3,NA,TRBV19,TRBD1,TGTGCCAGTAGTGTCGCCCGGGACAGCTCTGGAAACACCATATATTTT,CASSVARDSSGNTIYF
16,TRBJ2-3,NA,TRBV19,TRBD2,TGTGCCAGTAGTATGGGACAGACTAGCGGGACAGATACGCAGTATTTT,CASSMGQTSGTDTQYF
14,TRBJ1-1,NA,TRBV29-1,NA,TGCAGCGTTGAGGTCCGGAAAATGAACACTGAAGCTTTCTTT,CSVEVRKMNTEAFF
14,TRBJ2-3,NA,TRBV28,NA,TGTGCCAGCAGTACCCCGGCTAGGCTGGATACGCAGTATTTT,CASSTPARLDTQYF
14,TRBJ1-1,NA,TRBV19,NA,TGTGCCACCACCCCGCGGGAAATGAACACTGAAGCTTTCTTT,CATTPREMNTEAFF
14,TRBJ1-1,NA,TRBV6-1,NA,TGTGCCAGCAATTTTTTCGGGGGTAACACTGAAGCTTTCTTT,CASNFFGGNTEAFF
15,TRBJ2-6,NA,TRBV30,NA,TGTGCCTTCTTAACGGGAAGCTCTGGGGCCAACGTCCTGACTTTC,CAFLTGSSGANVLTF
12,TRBJ1-1,NA,TRBV11-2,NA,TGTGCCAGCGCTCTCCGGGTGGGGGCAGCTTTCTTT,CASALRVGAAFF
14,TRBJ1-1,NA,TRBV6-5,NA,TGTGCCAGCAGTGACAGGAACATGAACACTGAAGCTTTCTTT,CASSDRNMNTEAFF
14,TRBJ2-1,NA,TRBV2,TRBD1,TGTGCCAGCATAAAGAGGGGGCCTGCGAATGAGCAGTTCTTC,CASIKRGPANEQFF
13,TRBJ2-3,once,TRBV7-8,NA,TGTGCCAGCAGCTTAATAGGGGCGGATACGCAGTATTTT,CASSLIGADTQYF
14,TRBJ2-7,NA,TRBV7-9,NA,TGTGCCAGCAGCTTAGGGCAGCTTCCCTACGAGCAGTACTTC,CASSLGQLPYEQYF
15,TRBJ2-7,NA,TRBV4-1,NA,TGCGCCAGCAGCCAAGATGTGGCAGGGATCTACGAGCAGTACTTC,CASSQDVAGIYEQYF
17,TRBJ2-1,NA,TRBV7-9,TRBD2,TGTGCCAGCAGGGATCCTCAGGGACTAGCGGTATCCAATGAGCAGTTCTTC,CASRDPQGLAVSNEQFF
13,TRBJ1-1,once,TRBV7-3,NA,TGTGCCAGCAGCGAGGGGGGGAACACTGAAGCTTTCTTT,CASSEGGNTEAFF
12,TRBJ1-1,NA,TRBV10-3,TRBD1,TGCGGTACAGGGGCCCCCAACACTGAAGCTTTCTTT,CGTGAPNTEAFF
14,TRBJ1-5,NA,TRBV7-6,NA,TGTGCCAGCAGCTGGATGGGGAGCAATCAGCCCCAGCATTTT,CASSWMGSNQPQHF
15,TRBJ2-1,NA,TRBV19,TRBD2,TGTGCCAGTAGTATTGGGCTAGCGGGGGGGAATGAGCAGTTCTTC,CASSIGLAGGNEQFF
15,TRBJ1-2,NA,TRBV6-5,TRBD1,TGTGCCAGCAGCCTAACCGGACAGGGGAAGCGTCGGTACACCTTC,CASSLTGQGKRRYTF
13,TRBJ2-1,NA,TRBV10-3,NA,TGTGCCCGCCCGGCGGGGATTAGAAATGAGCAGTTCTTC,CARPAGIRNEQFF
16,TRBJ1-2,NA,TRBV5-4,TRBD1,TGTGCCAGCAGCTCGGGAGGGGGACAGTTCCGCTATGGCTACACCTTC,CASSSGGGQFRYGYTF
14,TRBJ2-1,NA,TRBV2,TRBD1,TGTGCCAGCAGACGGGACAGCGGAGGAGGTCTGCAGTTCTTC,CASRRDSGGGLQFF
16,TRBJ2-1,NA,TRBV5-1,TRBD2,TGCGCCAGCAAAGAAAGCGGGACTAGCGGGAGGTATGAGCAGTTCTTC,CASKESGTSGRYEQFF
14,TRBJ1-2,once,TRBV6-6,NA,TGTGCCAGCAGCCCCTCGGGCTCTACCTATGGCTACACCTTC,CASSPSGSTYGYTF
14,TRBJ2-7,NA,TRBV27,NA,TGTGCCAGCGCCCGCGAGAACGGATCCTACGAGCAGTACTTC,CASARENGSYEQYF
16,TRBJ2-2,NA,TRBV30,NA,TGTGCCTGGAGTGACATTCCAGGGCGGACCGTCGGGGAGCTGTTTTTT,CAWSDIPGRTVGELFF
14,TRBJ1-5,NA,TRBV2,TRBD1,TGTGCCAGCAGTGCCGACAGGGCCGATCAGCCCCAGCATTTT,CASSADRADQPQHF
18,TRBJ2-1,NA,TRBV27,TRBD2,TGTGCCAGCAGTCCCAACCTACAGACTAGCGGGAGGGCCGGTGAGCAGTTCTTC,CASSPNLQTSGRAGEQFF
15,TRBJ2-7,NA,TRBV7-2,TRBD2,TGTGCCAGCAGCTTAGGACTAGCGGGGAAGTACGAGCAGTACTTC,CASSLGLAGKYEQYF
13,TRBJ2-3,NA,TRBV28,TRBD1,TGTGCCAGCAGTGGACAGGTGAGAGATACGCAGTATTTT,CASSGQVRDTQYF
13,TRBJ1-5,NA,TRBV29-1,NA,TGCAGCGTTGAGGGGTCCCGCGGTCAGCCCCAGCATTTT,CSVEGSRGQPQHF
14,TRBJ2-6,once,TRBV27,NA,TGTGCCAGCAGTTCCTTGACTGGGGCCAACGTCCTGACTTTC,CASSSLTGANVLTF
15,TRBJ1-3,few,TRBV10-3,TRBD1,TGTGCCATCGAGGGACAGGGGGCGAATGGAAACACCATATATTTT,CAIEGQGANGNTIYF
16,TRBJ2-4,NA,TRBV27,NA,TGTGCCAGCAGTCCTGGCGTAGCCTCGGCCAAAAACATTCAGTACTTC,CASSPGVASAKNIQYF
12,TRBJ2-5,few,TRBV14,NA,TGTGCCAGCAGCCAAGCCCACGAGACCCAGTACTTC,CASSQAHETQYF
14,TRBJ2-4,NA,TRBV28,NA,TGTGCCAGCAGTTCCGGGACAAGTGGAAACATTCAGTACTTC,CASSSGTSGNIQYF
14,TRBJ1-2,NA,TRBV7-3,NA,TGTGCCAGCAGCCAGGGACCCCCCCTCTATGGCTACACCTTC,CASSQGPPLYGYTF
13,TRBJ1-1,NA,TRBV5-1,NA,TGCGCCAGCAGCCCGGGGGGCGGACCCGAGGCTTTCTTT,CASSPGGGPEAFF
11,TRBJ2-3,NA,TRBV7-2,NA,TGTGCCAGCAGCTTTTCAGATACGCAGTATTTT,CASSFSDTQYF